These 2 T cell receptor beta chains originate from one sample sequenced in a study of blood T cell repertoires in COVID-19. The table came from immunoSEQ multiplex PCR; TCRdb's copy has only in-frame clones and leaves some out. The sample carries about 140,000 clones, around 83% recorded once. Specimen: peripheral blood. These receptors came from a man in his thirties or forties with COVID-19, enrolled during active disease.

The genes are TRBV6-5 and TRBJ1-4; tentatively, D is TRBD1 (6 bases). The V end was cut by 8 bases, the J end by 7 bases, with 20 bases between. Germline-derived CDR1 and CDR2 are MNHEY and SVGAGI. The CDR3 has 15 amino acids. The CDR3 protein is CASSKWGGGTEKLFF. CDR3 bases: TGTGCCAGCTCCAAATGGGGGGGCGGAACTGAAAAACTGTTTTTT.

The V gene is TRBV27, the J gene TRBJ2-7; 7 bases map to TRBD2. The germline V gene has CDR1 MNHEY and CDR2 SMNVEV (reference sequence). This CDR3 has 14 amino acids. With 3 bases clipped from V and 3 bases from J, the junction kept 5 bases outside the gene matches. The DNA for the CDR3 is TGTGCCAGCAGTTTCGGCGGGAGATTCTACGAGCAGTACTTC. It specifies CASSFGGRFYEQYF.